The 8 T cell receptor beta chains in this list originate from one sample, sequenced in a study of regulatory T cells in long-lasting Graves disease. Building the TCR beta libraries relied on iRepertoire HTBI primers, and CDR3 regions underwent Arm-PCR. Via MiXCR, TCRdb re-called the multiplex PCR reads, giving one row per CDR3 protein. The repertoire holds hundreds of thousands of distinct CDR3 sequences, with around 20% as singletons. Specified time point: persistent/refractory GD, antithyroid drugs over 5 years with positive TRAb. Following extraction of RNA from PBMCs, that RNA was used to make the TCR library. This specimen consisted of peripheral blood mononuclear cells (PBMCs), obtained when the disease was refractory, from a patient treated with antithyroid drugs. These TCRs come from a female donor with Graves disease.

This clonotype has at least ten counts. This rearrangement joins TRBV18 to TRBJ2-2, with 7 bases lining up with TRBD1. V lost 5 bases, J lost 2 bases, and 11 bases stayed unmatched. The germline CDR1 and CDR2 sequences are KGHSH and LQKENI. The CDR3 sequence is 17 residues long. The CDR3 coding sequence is TGTGCCAGCTCATTACCAGGGGGAAGCTACAACACCGGGGAGCTGTTTTTT. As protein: CASSLPGGSYNTGELFF.

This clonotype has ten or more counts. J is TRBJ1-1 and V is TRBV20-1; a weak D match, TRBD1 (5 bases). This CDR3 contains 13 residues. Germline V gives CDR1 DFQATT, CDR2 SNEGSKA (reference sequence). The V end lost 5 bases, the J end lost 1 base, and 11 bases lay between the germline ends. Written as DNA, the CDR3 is TGCAGTGCTTACCCCGGGGGGAACACTGAAGCTTTCTTT. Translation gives CSAYPGGNTEAFF.

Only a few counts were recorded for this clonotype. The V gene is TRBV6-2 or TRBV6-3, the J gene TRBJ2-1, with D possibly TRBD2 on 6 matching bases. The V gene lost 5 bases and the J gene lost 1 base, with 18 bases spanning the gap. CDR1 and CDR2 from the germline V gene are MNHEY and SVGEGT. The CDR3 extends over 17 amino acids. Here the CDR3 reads CASSDLWSGVSYNEQFF. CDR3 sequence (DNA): TGTGCCAGCAGTGACTTGTGGTCGGGAGTATCCTACAATGAGCAGTTCTTC.

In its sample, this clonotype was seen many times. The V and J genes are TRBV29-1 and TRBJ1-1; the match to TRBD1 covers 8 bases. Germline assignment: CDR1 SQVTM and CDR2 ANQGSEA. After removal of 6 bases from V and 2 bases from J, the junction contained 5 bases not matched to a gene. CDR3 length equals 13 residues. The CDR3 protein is CSVKGQENTEAFF. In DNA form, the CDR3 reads TGCAGCGTAAAGGGACAGGAAAACACTGAAGCTTTCTTT.

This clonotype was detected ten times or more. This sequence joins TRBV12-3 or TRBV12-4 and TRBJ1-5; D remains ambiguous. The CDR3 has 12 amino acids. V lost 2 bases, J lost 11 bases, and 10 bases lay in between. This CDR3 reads CASSLWGRAQHF. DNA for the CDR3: TGTGCCAGCAGTTTATGGGGAAGGGCCCAGCATTTT.

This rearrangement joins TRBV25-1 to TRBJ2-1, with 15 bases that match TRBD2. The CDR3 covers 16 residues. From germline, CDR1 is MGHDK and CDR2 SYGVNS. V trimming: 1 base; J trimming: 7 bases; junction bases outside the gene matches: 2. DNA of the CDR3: TGTGCCAGCAGTGAATTGGGGACTAGCGGGAGGAATGAGCAGTTCTTC. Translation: CASSELGTSGRNEQFF.

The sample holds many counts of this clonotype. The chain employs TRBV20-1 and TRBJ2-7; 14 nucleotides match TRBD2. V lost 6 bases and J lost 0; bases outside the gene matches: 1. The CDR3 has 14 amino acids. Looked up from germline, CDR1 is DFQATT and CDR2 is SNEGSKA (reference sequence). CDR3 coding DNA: TGCAGTGCCGGGACTAGCGGGAGCTCCTACGAGCAGTACTTC. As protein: CSAGTSGSSYEQYF.

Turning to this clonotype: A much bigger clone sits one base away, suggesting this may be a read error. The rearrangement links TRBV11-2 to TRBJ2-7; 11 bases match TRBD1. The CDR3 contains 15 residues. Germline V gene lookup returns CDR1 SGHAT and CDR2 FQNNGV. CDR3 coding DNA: TGTGTCAGCAGCGACTCCCGGGACAGGGGGAGCGAGCAGTACTTC. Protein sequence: CVSSDSRDRGSEQYF.